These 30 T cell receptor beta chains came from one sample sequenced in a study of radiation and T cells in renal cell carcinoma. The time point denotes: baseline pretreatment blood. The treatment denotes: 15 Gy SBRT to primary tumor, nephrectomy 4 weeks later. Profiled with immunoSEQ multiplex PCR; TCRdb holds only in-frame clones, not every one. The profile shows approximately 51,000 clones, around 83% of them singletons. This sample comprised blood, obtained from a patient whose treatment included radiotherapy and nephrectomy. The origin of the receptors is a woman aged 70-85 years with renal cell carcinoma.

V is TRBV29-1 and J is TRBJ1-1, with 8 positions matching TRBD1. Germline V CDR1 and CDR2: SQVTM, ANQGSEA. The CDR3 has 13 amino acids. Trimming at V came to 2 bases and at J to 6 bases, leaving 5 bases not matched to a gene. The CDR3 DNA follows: TGCAGCGTTGAAATTCCAGGGGGCTCTGAAGCTTTCTTT. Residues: CSVEIPGGSEAFF.

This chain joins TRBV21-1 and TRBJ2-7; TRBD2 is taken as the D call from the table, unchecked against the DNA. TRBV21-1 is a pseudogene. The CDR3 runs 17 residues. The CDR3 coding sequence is TGTGCCAGCAGCCCTCCGTTTGGGCCCGGGGTAGGGAACGAGCAGTACTTC. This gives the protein CASSPPFGPGVGNEQYF.

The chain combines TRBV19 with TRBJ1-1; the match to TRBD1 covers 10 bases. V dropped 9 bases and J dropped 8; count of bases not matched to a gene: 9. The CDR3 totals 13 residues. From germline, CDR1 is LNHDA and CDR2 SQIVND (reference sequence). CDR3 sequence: CASGGQGIYEAFF. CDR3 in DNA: TGTGCCAGCGGGGGACAGGGGATTTACGAAGCTTTCTTT.

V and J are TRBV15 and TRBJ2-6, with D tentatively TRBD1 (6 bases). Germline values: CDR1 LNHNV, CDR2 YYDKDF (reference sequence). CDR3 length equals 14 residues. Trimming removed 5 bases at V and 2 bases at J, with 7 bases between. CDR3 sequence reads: CATSGGAGANVLTF. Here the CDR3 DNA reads TGTGCCACCAGCGGGGGCGCTGGGGCCAACGTCCTGACTTTC.

The CDR3 here is CASSLVLAEDTQYF. The CDR3 nucleotides are TGCGCCAGCAGCTTGGTACTAGCGGAAGATACGCAGTATTTT. The chain recombines TRBV5-1 with TRBJ2-3, with TRBD2 identical over 8 bases. Looked up from germline, CDR1 is SGHRS and CDR2 is YFSETQ. J lost 5 bases, V lost 0 bases, and 2 bases had no gene match. This CDR3 is built from 14 residues.

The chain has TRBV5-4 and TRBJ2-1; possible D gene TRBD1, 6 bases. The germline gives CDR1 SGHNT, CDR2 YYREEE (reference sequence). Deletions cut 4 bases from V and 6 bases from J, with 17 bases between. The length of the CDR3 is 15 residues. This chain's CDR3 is CASSVTGPISNEQFF. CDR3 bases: TGTGCCAGCAGCGTAACAGGGCCAATTTCCAATGAGCAGTTCTTC.

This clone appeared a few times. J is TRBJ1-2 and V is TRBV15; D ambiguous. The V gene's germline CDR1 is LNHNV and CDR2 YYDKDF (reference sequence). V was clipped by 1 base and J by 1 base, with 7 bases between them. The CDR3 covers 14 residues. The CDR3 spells CATSRGWGNYGYTF. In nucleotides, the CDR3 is TGTGCCACCAGCAGAGGATGGGGTAACTATGGCTACACCTTC.

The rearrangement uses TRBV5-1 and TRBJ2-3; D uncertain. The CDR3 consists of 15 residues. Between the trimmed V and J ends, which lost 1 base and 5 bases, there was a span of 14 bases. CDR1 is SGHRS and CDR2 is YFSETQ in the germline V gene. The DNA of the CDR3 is TGCGCCAGCAGCTTGATTGGGGTCTCGGTAGATACGCAGTATTTT. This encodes CASSLIGVSVDTQYF.

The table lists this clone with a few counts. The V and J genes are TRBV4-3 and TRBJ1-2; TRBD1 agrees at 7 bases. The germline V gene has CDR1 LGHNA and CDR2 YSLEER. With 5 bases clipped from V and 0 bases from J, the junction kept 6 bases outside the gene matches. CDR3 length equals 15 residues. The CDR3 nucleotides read TGCGCCAGCAGCGCCGGGACAGCAACTAACTATGGCTACACCTTC. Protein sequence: CASSAGTATNYGYTF.

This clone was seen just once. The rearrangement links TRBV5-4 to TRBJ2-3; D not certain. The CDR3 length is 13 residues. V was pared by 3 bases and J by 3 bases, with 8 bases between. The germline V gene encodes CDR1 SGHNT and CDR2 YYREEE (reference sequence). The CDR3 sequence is CASSSYVTDTQYF. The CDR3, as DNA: TGTGCCAGCAGCTCATACGTAACAGATACGCAGTATTTT.

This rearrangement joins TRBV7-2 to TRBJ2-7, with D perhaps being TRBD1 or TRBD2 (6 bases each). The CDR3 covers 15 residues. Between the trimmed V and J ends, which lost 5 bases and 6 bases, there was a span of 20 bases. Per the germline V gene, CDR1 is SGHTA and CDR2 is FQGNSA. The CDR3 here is CASSPPGAGIIEQYF. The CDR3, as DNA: TGTGCCAGCAGCCCCCCGGGGGCAGGGATCATCGAGCAGTACTTC.

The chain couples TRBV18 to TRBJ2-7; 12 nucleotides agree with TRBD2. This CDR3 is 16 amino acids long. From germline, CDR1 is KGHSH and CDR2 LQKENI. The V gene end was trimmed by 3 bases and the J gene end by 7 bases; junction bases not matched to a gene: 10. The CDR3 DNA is TGTGCCAGCTCACCGACGCTAGCGGGAGGGTTCGGTGAGCAGTACTTC. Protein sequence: CASSPTLAGGFGEQYF.

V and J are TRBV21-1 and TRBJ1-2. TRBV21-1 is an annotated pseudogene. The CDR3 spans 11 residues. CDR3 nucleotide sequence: TGTGCCAGCAGCAACGACTATGGCTACACCTTC. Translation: CASSNDYGYTF.

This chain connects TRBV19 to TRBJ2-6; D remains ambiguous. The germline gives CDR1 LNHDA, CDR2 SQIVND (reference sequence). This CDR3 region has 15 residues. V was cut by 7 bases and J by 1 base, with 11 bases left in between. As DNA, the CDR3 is TGTGCCAGTATGCCCCGAGTGTCTGGGGCCAACGTCCTGACTTTC. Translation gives CASMPRVSGANVLTF.

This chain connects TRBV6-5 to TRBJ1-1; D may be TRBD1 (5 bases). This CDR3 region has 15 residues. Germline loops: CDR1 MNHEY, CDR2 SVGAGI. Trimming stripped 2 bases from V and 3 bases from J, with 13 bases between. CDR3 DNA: TGTGCCAGCAGTTACGGGGCCAGAATGCACACTGAAGCTTTCTTT. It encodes CASSYGARMHTEAFF.

The CDR3 region is CASSISRAYEQYF. The CDR3 bases are TGTGCCAGTAGTATAAGCAGGGCGTACGAGCAGTACTTC. This rearrangement joins TRBV19 to TRBJ2-7, with D possibly being TRBD1 (5 bases). Germline V gives CDR1 LNHDA, CDR2 SQIVND (reference sequence). The CDR3 runs 13 residues. The V gene lost 2 bases and the J gene lost 4 bases, with 9 bases spanning the gap.

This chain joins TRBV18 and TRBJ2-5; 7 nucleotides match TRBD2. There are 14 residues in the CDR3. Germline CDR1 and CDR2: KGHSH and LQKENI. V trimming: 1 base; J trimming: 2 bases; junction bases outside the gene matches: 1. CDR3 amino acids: CASSPRGGQETQYF. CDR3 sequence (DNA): TGTGCCAGCTCACCACGCGGGGGACAAGAGACCCAGTACTTC.

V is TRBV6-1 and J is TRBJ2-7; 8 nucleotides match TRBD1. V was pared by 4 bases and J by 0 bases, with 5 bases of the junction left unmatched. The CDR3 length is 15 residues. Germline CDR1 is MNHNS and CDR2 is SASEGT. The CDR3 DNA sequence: TGTGCCAGCAGTGGCCGGGACAGGAGCTCCTACGAGCAGTACTTC. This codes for CASSGRDRSSYEQYF.

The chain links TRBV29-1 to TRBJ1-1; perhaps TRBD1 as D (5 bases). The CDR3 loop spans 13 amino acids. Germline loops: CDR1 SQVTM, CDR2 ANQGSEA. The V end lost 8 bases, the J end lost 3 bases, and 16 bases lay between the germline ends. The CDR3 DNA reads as TGCAGCCCCGTAGGGGTGGGGGACACTGAAGCTTTCTTT. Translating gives CSPVGVGDTEAFF.

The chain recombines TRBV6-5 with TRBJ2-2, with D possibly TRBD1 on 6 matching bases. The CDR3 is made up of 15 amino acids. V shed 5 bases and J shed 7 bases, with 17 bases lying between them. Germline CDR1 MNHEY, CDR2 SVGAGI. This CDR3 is CASSTQGKGIGELFF. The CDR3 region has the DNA TGTGCCAGCAGTACGCAGGGGAAGGGGATCGGGGAGCTGTTTTTT.

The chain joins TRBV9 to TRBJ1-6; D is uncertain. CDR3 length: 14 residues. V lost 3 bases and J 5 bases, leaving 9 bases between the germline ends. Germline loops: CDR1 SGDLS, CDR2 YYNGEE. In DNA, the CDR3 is TGTGCCAGCAGCGGGGCAGTTAATAATTCACCCCTCCACTTT. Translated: CASSGAVNNSPLHF.

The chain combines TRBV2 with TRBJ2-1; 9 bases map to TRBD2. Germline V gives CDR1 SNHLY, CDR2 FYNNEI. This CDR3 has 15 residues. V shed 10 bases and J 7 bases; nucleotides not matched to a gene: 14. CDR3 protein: CATLPSAGGRNEQFF. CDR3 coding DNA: TGTGCCACCCTACCTAGTGCGGGGGGGCGGAATGAGCAGTTCTTC.

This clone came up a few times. CDR3 bases: TGTGCCAGCAGCTTATATCGGGCTCCGAACACTGAAGCTTTCTTT. Translation gives CASSLYRAPNTEAFF. The chain recombines TRBV14 with TRBJ1-1; D not certain. V was shortened by 5 bases and J by 1 base, with 14 bases between the two germline ends. Per the germline V gene, CDR1 is SGHDN and CDR2 is FVKESK. The CDR3 covers 15 residues.

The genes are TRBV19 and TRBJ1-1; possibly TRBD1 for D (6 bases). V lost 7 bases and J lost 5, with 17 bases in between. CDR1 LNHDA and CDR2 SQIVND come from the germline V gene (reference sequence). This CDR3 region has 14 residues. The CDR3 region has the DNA TGTGCCAGTATTGGGGGCAGGGTGAGGACTGAAGCTTTCTTT. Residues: CASIGGRVRTEAFF. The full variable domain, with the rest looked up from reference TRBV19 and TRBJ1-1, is DGGITQSPKYLFRKEGQNVTLSCEQNLNHDAMYWYRQDPGQGLRLIYYSQIVNDFQKGDIAEGYSVSREKKESFPLTVTSAQKNPTAFYLCASIGGRVRTEAFFGQGTRLTVV.

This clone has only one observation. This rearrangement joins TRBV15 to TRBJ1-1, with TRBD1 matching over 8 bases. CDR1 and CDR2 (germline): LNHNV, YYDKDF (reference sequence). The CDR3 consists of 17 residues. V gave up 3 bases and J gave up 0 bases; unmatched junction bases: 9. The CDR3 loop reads CATSSVTGGGMNTEAFF. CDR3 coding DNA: TGTGCCACCAGCAGCGTAACAGGGGGTGGAATGAACACTGAAGCTTTCTTT. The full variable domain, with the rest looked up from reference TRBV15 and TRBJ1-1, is DAMVIQNPRYQVTQFGKPVTLSCSQTLNHNVMYWYQQKSSQAPKLLFHYYDKDFNNEADTPDNFQSRRPNTSFCFLDIRSPGLGDTAMYLCATSSVTGGGMNTEAFFGQGTRLTVV.

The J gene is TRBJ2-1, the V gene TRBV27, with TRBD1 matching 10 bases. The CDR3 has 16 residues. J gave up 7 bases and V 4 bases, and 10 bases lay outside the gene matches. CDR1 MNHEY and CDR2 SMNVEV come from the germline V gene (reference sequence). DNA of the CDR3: TGTGCCAGCAGTTACAACCCGGGACAGGGGAGTAATGAGCAGTTCTTC. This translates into CASSYNPGQGSNEQFF.

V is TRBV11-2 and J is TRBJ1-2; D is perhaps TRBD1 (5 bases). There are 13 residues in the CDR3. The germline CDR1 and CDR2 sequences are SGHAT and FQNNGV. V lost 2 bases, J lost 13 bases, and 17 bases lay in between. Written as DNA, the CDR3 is TGTGCCAGCAGCTTATGGACGACAGACCAGATCACCTTC. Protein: CASSLWTTDQITF.

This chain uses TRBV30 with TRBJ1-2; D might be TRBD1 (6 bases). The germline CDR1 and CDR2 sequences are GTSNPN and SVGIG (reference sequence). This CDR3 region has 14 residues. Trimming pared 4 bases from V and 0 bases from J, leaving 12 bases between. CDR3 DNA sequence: TGTGCCTGGACCCTTGGACAGTCTAACTATGGCTACACCTTC. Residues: CAWTLGQSNYGYTF.

CDR3 sequence reads: CASNLGGAGFEAFF. CDR3 bases: TGTGCCAGCAACCTAGGGGGCGCAGGGTTTGAAGCTTTCTTT. The V call is TRBV6-6, the J call TRBJ1-1; TRBD1 matches at 7 bases. V dropped 7 bases and J dropped 7; count of bases not matched to a gene: 12. The CDR3 extends over 14 amino acids. The germline gives CDR1 MNHNY, CDR2 SVGAGI (reference sequence).

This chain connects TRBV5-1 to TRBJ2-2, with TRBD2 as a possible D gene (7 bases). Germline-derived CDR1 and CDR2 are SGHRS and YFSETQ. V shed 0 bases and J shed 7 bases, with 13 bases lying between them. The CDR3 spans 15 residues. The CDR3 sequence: CASSLDGGADGELFF. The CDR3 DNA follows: TGCGCCAGCAGCTTGGATGGGGGGGCCGACGGGGAGCTGTTTTTT.